A selection of T cell receptor beta chains follows, all from one sample in a study of T cell responses to AZD1222 COVID-19 vaccine. The repertoire was sequenced with immunoSEQ multiplex PCR; TCRdb's copy has only in-frame clones and lacks some. The data show around 120,000 clones, 85% to 95% seen once. Sequences were derived from peripheral blood, sampled 28 days after the second AZD1222 dose. Receptor source: an adult who received the AZD1222 COVID-19 vaccine. CDR3s include the opening cysteine and the closing phenylalanine or tryptophan. The D gene is left open where the match is weak. Some rows have no size entry. The others give once, few or many, or a class for an expanded clone.

DNA,CDR3,size,V,D,J
TGTGCCAGCAGCCAAGAAGGACTAGCGGGTTTCAATGAGCAGTTCTTC,CASSQEGLAGFNEQFF,.,TRBV3-1/TRBV3-2,TRBD2,TRBJ2-1
TGCAGCGTTGGGCACTCTGGGGCCAACGTCCTGACTTTC,CSVGHSGANVLTF,once,TRBV29-1,.,TRBJ2-6
TGTGCCAGCACAAGGACAGGGGGACCCACAGATACGCAGTATTTT,CASTRTGGPTDTQYF,.,TRBV9,TRBD1,TRBJ2-3
TGTGCCAGCAGTCCCGGACATATCCTAAACACCGGGGAGCTGTTTTTT,CASSPGHILNTGELFF,once,TRBV6-2/TRBV6-3,.,TRBJ2-2
TGTGCCATCAGTGGACAGGGGTACACTGAAGCTTTCTTT,CAISGQGYTEAFF,.,TRBV10-3,TRBD1,TRBJ1-1
TGTGCCAGCAGTTTAGACAGGGGACAAACCGGGGAGCTGTTTTTT,CASSLDRGQTGELFF,.,TRBV6-5,TRBD1,TRBJ2-2
TGTGCCAGCAGCCACTCTGTAGGTCGCGCTGAAGCTTTCTTT,CASSHSVGRAEAFF,.,TRBV3-1/TRBV3-2,.,TRBJ1-1
TGTGCCAGCACCCCTGACCGGGAATATAGCAATCAGCCCCAGCATTTT,CASTPDREYSNQPQHF,.,TRBV6-2/TRBV6-3,.,TRBJ1-5
TGTGCCAGCAGCGTAGCGGCAGCCACCGGGGAGCTGTTTTTT,CASSVAAATGELFF,.,TRBV9,.,TRBJ2-2
TGCGCCAGCAGCTTGGCCGGGGACTATTCCTACGAGCAGTACTTC,CASSLAGDYSYEQYF,.,TRBV5-1,TRBD2,TRBJ2-7
TGTGCCAGCAGCGGGACGGGTTCTGCTCAGCCCCAGCATTTT,CASSGTGSAQPQHF,.,TRBV4-2,.,TRBJ1-5
TGTGCCATCAGTGATGAGGGAATGAACACTGAAGCTTTCTTT,CAISDEGMNTEAFF,.,TRBV10-3,.,TRBJ1-1
TGTGCCAGCAAAGGGAGGGTCAGGGGGGGTTACGAGCAGTACTTC,CASKGRVRGGYEQYF,.,TRBV6-5,.,TRBJ2-7
TGTGCCACCAGTCCCAGGGCCAATTCACCCCTCCACTTT,CATSPRANSPLHF,.,TRBV15,.,TRBJ1-6
TGTGCCAGCAGCTCCCAGCGGGCGGGCACCGGGGAGCTGTTTTTT,CASSSQRAGTGELFF,.,TRBV7-3,.,TRBJ2-2
TGTGCCAGTCAATCTAACTATGGCTACACCTTC,CASQSNYGYTF,.,TRBV19,.,TRBJ1-2
TGTGCCAGCAGCCCCGAAAGCTCCTACGAGCAGTACTTC,CASSPESSYEQYF,once,TRBV7-2,.,TRBJ2-7
TGTGCCAGCAGCTTAGTATCAGGACAGGGACCCACTGAAGCTTTCTTT,CASSLVSGQGPTEAFF,.,TRBV7-2,TRBD1,TRBJ1-1
TGTGCCAACTCCCGGGACAGAGACACCGGGGAGCTGTTTTTT,CANSRDRDTGELFF,.,TRBV7-9,TRBD1,TRBJ2-2
TGTGCCAGCAGTTTACGGGACAGGGGAGGCTACACCTTC,CASSLRDRGGYTF,.,TRBV12-3/TRBV12-4,TRBD1,TRBJ1-2
TGTGCCATCAGGGCAGGGGACTACGAGCAGTACTTC,CAIRAGDYEQYF,.,TRBV10-3,.,TRBJ2-7
TGTGCCAGCAGCTTGGGAATAGGGTACGAGCAGTACTTC,CASSLGIGYEQYF,.,TRBV5-6,.,TRBJ2-7
TGTGCCAGCAGCCGAGGGGGTCCTCAACAAGAGACCCAGTACTTC,CASSRGGPQQETQYF,.,TRBV7-9,.,TRBJ2-5
TGTGCCAGCAGCTTCCTGGGGACAGGGGGCGTGTACGAGCAGTACTTC,CASSFLGTGGVYEQYF,.,TRBV9,TRBD1,TRBJ2-7
TGTGCCAGCTCGCCACCGGGACTAGCGGGCCTTGGGACGCAGTATTTT,CASSPPGLAGLGTQYF,.,TRBV18,TRBD2,TRBJ2-3
TGTGCCAGCAGTCCTCTCAACAATGAGCAGTTCTTC,CASSPLNNEQFF,.,TRBV7-9,.,TRBJ2-1
TGTGCCAGCAGCTTTGGGGGGCAAGAGACCCAGTACTTC,CASSFGGQETQYF,.,TRBV11-2,.,TRBJ2-5
TGTGCCAGCAGCGTAGACCAGCGGGAGGAAGAAAAACTGTTTTTT,CASSVDQREEEKLFF,.,TRBV9,.,TRBJ1-4
TGTGCCAGCAGGAAAGGACTCATTAACACTGAAGCTTTCTTT,CASRKGLINTEAFF,.,TRBV28,.,TRBJ1-1
TGCGCCAGCAGCCAAGAATGGACAGGGGTCTACAATGAGCAGTTCTTC,CASSQEWTGVYNEQFF,few,TRBV4-1,TRBD1,TRBJ2-1
TGTGCCTCAGGTGTCAGGCCCTCTGAAGCTTTCTTT,CASGVRPSEAFF,.,TRBV30,.,TRBJ1-1